The 30 T cell receptor beta chains reported below all come from one sample, sequenced in a study of regulatory T cells in long-lasting Graves disease. In building TCR beta libraries, iRepertoire HTBI primers were used together with Arm-PCR of CDR3 regions. One entry per CDR3 protein, called by TCRdb with MiXCR from the multiplex PCR reads. The sample lists roughly 430,000 distinct CDR3 sequences; around 15% were seen once. Time point reported: newly diagnosed GD, antithyroid drugs for less than 3 months. PBMCs were the source of the RNA used for TCR sequencing. The sample was also linked to a second study, of T cells in Graves' hyperthyroidism and ophthalmopathy.

The sample consisted of peripheral blood mononuclear cells (PBMCs), taken at new diagnosis, from a patient treated with antithyroid drugs. All receptors derive from a woman under 40 with Graves disease.

This clonotype was seen many times. V usage is TRBV5-1 and J usage is TRBJ2-2, with 8 bases lining up with TRBD1. The length of the CDR3 is 17 residues. The germline V gene encodes CDR1 SGHRS and CDR2 YFSETQ. J lost 0 bases, V lost 2 bases, and 6 bases had no gene match. CDR3 DNA: TGCGCCAGCAGCTTCGTGATACAGGGGGCGAACACCGGGGAGCTGTTTTTT. Translated: CASSFVIQGANTGELFF.

This clonotype was seen at least ten times. The rearrangement links TRBV20-1 to TRBJ2-7, with D possibly being TRBD1 (5 bases). Trimming removed 1 base at V and 3 bases at J, with 10 bases between. The CDR3 extends over 13 amino acids. The germline V gene encodes CDR1 DFQATT and CDR2 SNEGSKA (reference sequence). The CDR3 spells CSARATRDYEQYF. Written as DNA, the CDR3 is TGCAGTGCTAGAGCCACCAGGGACTACGAGCAGTACTTC.

This CDR3 reads CSVGSREFASSNSPLHF. CDR3 DNA: TGCAGCGTAGGGTCCAGGGAGTTCGCCTCGAGCAATTCACCCCTCCACTTT. The V and J genes are TRBV29-1 and TRBJ1-6, with D possibly TRBD1 on 5 matching bases. There are 17 residues in the CDR3. From germline, CDR1 is SQVTM and CDR2 ANQGSEA. Trimming stripped 6 bases from V and 7 bases from J, with 25 bases between.

The chain is built from TRBV7-9 and TRBJ2-3; 9 nucleotides line up with TRBD2. J gave up 5 bases and V 2 bases, and 8 bases lay outside the gene matches. CDR3 length: 16 residues. Per germline, CDR1 SEHNR and CDR2 FQNEAQ (reference sequence). The CDR3 DNA sequence: TGTGCCAGCAGCTTACTTGGTAGCGGGAGAAGAGATACGCAGTATTTT. Its protein product is CASSLLGSGRRDTQYF. The full variable domain, with the rest looked up from reference TRBV7-9 and TRBJ2-3, is DTGVSQNPRHKITKRGQNVTFRCDPISEHNRLYWYRQTLGQGPEFLTYFQNEAQLEKSRLLSDRFSAERPKGSFSTLEIQRTEQGDSAMYLCASSLLGSGRRDTQYFGPGTRLTVL.

This clonotype has a count of ten or more. V usage is TRBV15 and J usage is TRBJ2-7; D is ambiguous. The germline gives CDR1 LNHNV, CDR2 YYDKDF (reference sequence). The V end lost 1 base, the J end lost 0 bases, and 10 bases lay between the germline ends. The CDR3 extends over 15 amino acids. DNA for the CDR3: TGTGCCACCAGCAGAGCCGCGGCTCTCTCCTACGAGCAGTACTTC. As protein: CATSRAAALSYEQYF.

This clonotype turned up a few times. The rearrangement joins TRBV20-1 to TRBJ2-3, with 7 nucleotides matching TRBD1. The J segment lost 3 bases and the V segment lost 5 bases, leaving 11 bases of the junction unmatched. The length of the CDR3 is 15 residues. The germline V gene has CDR1 DFQATT and CDR2 SNEGSKA (reference sequence). For the CDR3, the DNA is TGCAGTGCTTCATTAGGGGGCAGGGGGACAGATACGCAGTATTTT. Protein sequence: CSASLGGRGTDTQYF.

The chain is built from TRBV20-1 and TRBJ1-5, with a weak D call TRBD1 (6 bases). The CDR3 covers 15 residues. Trimming left V 4 bases short and J 4 bases short, with 17 bases between. CDR1 DFQATT and CDR2 SNEGSKA come from the germline V gene (reference sequence). Here the CDR3 reads CSAKEGGQGNQPQHF. CDR3 nucleotides: TGCAGTGCTAAAGAAGGGGGGCAAGGAAATCAGCCCCAGCATTTT.

The chain carries TRBV28 and TRBJ2-1; 11 bases line up with TRBD2. The CDR3 has 17 amino acids. V was pared by 6 bases and J by 6 bases, with 13 bases of the junction left unmatched. Germline CDR1 and CDR2: MDHEN and SYDVKM. The CDR3 here is CASRSYLLAGESNEQFF. The CDR3 DNA reads as TGTGCCAGCAGGTCGTATCTACTAGCGGGAGAAAGCAATGAGCAGTTCTTC. Full variable domain (rest looked up from reference TRBV28 and TRBJ2-1): DVKVTQSSRYLVKRTGEKVFLECVQDMDHENMFWYRQDPGLGLRLIYFSYDVKMKEKGDIPEGYSVSREKKERFSLILESASTNQTSMYLCASRSYLLAGESNEQFFGPGTRLTVL.

This rearrangement joins TRBV6-1 to TRBJ1-5, with D tentatively TRBD1 (6 bases). CDR1 MNHNS and CDR2 SASEGT come from the germline V gene. With 7 bases removed from V and 0 bases from J, the gap between germline ends came to 19 bases. CDR3 length: 17 residues. The CDR3 nucleotides are TGTGCCAGCATCTCTCTGGGGGGCAGCTATAGCAATCAGCCCCAGCATTTT. Translation gives CASISLGGSYSNQPQHF.

This clonotype was seen ten or more times. The chain employs TRBV27 and TRBJ2-2, with D maybe TRBD2 (6 bases). Between the trimmed V and J ends, which lost 5 bases and 8 bases, there was a span of 9 bases. Germline CDR1 reads MNHEY; CDR2 reads SMNVEV (reference sequence). The CDR3 loop spans 12 amino acids. CDR3 nucleotides: TGTGCCAGCAGTATTGCGGGAGGGGAGCTGTTTTTT. It translates to CASSIAGGELFF.

There are a few counts of this clonotype. The rearrangement uses TRBV7-6 and TRBJ2-1, with D hard to call. CDR3 length equals 13 residues. Germline values: CDR1 SGHVS, CDR2 FNYEAQ. The ends were cut back, 1 base at V and 5 bases at J, with 6 bases in the middle. The CDR3 nucleotides are TGTGCCAGCAGCTTAGTTGCACACAATGAGCAGTTCTTC. Its translation is CASSLVAHNEQFF.

This clonotype came up many times. The chain has TRBV12-3 or TRBV12-4 and TRBJ2-1; no definite D call. There are 12 residues in the CDR3. V lost 5 bases, J lost 12 bases, and 14 bases lay in between. The DNA of the CDR3 is TGTGCCAGCAGTGCCATGGGCTCAGGGCAGTTCTTC. This encodes CASSAMGSGQFF.

This sequence joins TRBV9 and TRBJ2-3, with 10 bases identical to TRBD2. Germline V gene sequence: CDR1 SGDLS, CDR2 YYNGEE. After removal of 6 bases from V and 8 bases from J, the junction contained 9 bases not matched to a gene. This CDR3 region has 14 residues. CDR3 nucleotides: TGTGCCAGCACCGAAGGTTCTAGCGGGAGTACGCAGTATTTT. Encoded protein: CASTEGSSGSTQYF. Drawing the rest from reference TRBV9 and TRBJ2-3, the complete variable domain is DSGVTQTPKHLITATGQRVTLRCSPRSGDLSVYWYQQSLDQGLQFLIQYYNGEERAKGNILERFSAQQFPDLHSELNLSSLELGDSALYFCASTEGSSGSTQYFGPGTRLTVL.

This clonotype turned up a few times. This may be a read error, as it is one base from a much larger clone. The J gene is TRBJ2-1, the V gene TRBV20-1; 10 bases fit TRBD2. Per germline, CDR1 DFQATT and CDR2 SNEGSKA (reference sequence). This CDR3 is 12 amino acids long. The V gene end was trimmed by 4 bases and the J gene end by 12 bases; junction bases not matched to a gene: 6. The CDR3: CSATLAGAGQFF. CDR3 nucleotide sequence: TGCAGTGCTACGCTAGCGGGAGCTGGGCAGTTCTTC.

This clonotype was picked up many times. V and J are TRBV20-1 and TRBJ2-3, with TRBD2 identical over 11 bases. Germline V gives CDR1 DFQATT, CDR2 SNEGSKA (reference sequence). J lost 5 bases, V lost 1 base, and 11 bases had no gene match. This CDR3 comprises 17 residues. The chain's CDR3 is CSARVPLLAGAEDTQYF. The CDR3, as DNA: TGCAGTGCTAGAGTCCCGTTACTAGCGGGAGCTGAAGATACGCAGTATTTT.

There are many counts of this clonotype. V is TRBV18 and J is TRBJ2-7, with 8 nucleotides matching TRBD2. With V trimmed by 4 bases and J by 5 bases, 10 bases remained unmatched. The CDR3 runs to 15 residues. The germline V gene has CDR1 KGHSH and CDR2 LQKENI. CDR3 sequence (DNA): TGTGCCAGCTCACGGCCGGGACTAGACCTAAACGAGCAGTACTTC. Translated, it gives CASSRPGLDLNEQYF.

In this sample, this clonotype turned up a few times. V usage is TRBV6-1 and J usage is TRBJ2-3; TRBD2 aligns across 11 bases. V was pared by 9 bases and J by 1 base, with 9 bases of the junction left unmatched. This CDR3 has 16 residues. Looked up from germline, CDR1 is MNHNS and CDR2 is SASEGT. CDR3 sequence (DNA): TGTGCCAGTAGCGGGAGGGCCAGCCAGCGCACAGATACGCAGTATTTT. Its protein is CASSGRASQRTDTQYF.

This clonotype occurred a few times. The chain couples TRBV28 to TRBJ2-5; TRBD2 matches at 10 bases. CDR1 and CDR2 from the germline V gene are MDHEN and SYDVKM. Trimming cost V 5 bases and J 2 bases; bases outside gene matches: 8. The CDR3 has 16 amino acids. CDR3 nucleotide sequence: TGTGCCAGCAGTGACCCCCGGACTAGCGGACAAGAGACCCAGTACTTC. Protein sequence: CASSDPRTSGQETQYF. Looking up the rest from reference TRBV28 and TRBJ2-5 gives the full variable domain: DVKVTQSSRYLVKRTGEKVFLECVQDMDHENMFWYRQDPGLGLRLIYFSYDVKMKEKGDIPEGYSVSREKKERFSLILESASTNQTSMYLCASSDPRTSGQETQYFGPGTRLLVL.

The rearrangement uses TRBV20-1 and TRBJ2-7; a weak D match, TRBD1 (5 bases). V lost 5 bases, J lost 0 bases, and 8 bases lay in between. In germline, CDR1 is DFQATT, CDR2 SNEGSKA (reference sequence). The CDR3 extends over 12 amino acids. In DNA form, the CDR3 reads TGCAGTGCTTACAGGCGCTCCTACGAGCAGTACTTC. This translates into CSAYRRSYEQYF.

This clonotype has a handful of counts. The rearrangement joins TRBV5-5 to TRBJ1-5, with 8 bases matching TRBD1. This CDR3 has 14 residues. After removal of 6 bases from V and 7 bases from J, the junction contained 9 bases not matched to a gene. The germline V gene encodes CDR1 SGHKS and CDR2 YYEKEE (reference sequence). CDR3 amino acids: CASTSGGGEQPQHF. CDR3 DNA: TGTGCCAGCACCTCAGGGGGCGGGGAGCAGCCCCAGCATTTT.

The rearrangement joins TRBV5-8 to TRBJ1-5, with D hard to call. The CDR3 is 15 amino acids. Germline V CDR1 and CDR2: SGHTS, YDEGEE. With 0 bases removed from V and 6 bases from J, the gap between germline ends came to 13 bases. The CDR3 loop is CASSLEAASSQPQHF. As DNA, the CDR3 is TGTGCCAGCAGCTTGGAAGCGGCGTCAAGTCAGCCCCAGCATTTT.

This clonotype was counted many times. This rearrangement joins TRBV5-5 to TRBJ1-2, with D possibly matching TRBD1 (6 bases). V lost 1 base, J lost 5 bases, and 15 bases lay in between. CDR1 and CDR2 from the germline V gene are SGHKS and YYEKEE (reference sequence). The CDR3 runs 15 residues. For the CDR3, the DNA is TGTGCCAGCAGCTTGAGTGGACAGAGACCTTATGGCTACACCTTC. It translates to CASSLSGQRPYGYTF. The full variable domain, rest sourced from reference TRBV5-5 and TRBJ1-2, is DAGVTQSPTHLIKTRGQQVTLRCSPISGHKSVSWYQQVLGQGPQFIFQYYEKEERGRGNFPDRFSARQFPNYSSELNVNALLLGDSALYLCASSLSGQRPYGYTFGSGTRLTVV.

There are a few counts of this clonotype. The genes are TRBV29-1 and TRBJ2-5; a possible D gene is TRBD1 (5 bases). CDR1 and CDR2 from the germline V gene are SQVTM and ANQGSEA. V lost 4 bases and J lost 5, with 11 bases in between. CDR3 size: 12 residues. CDR3 in DNA: TGCAGCGTTGGACAGCCTGGCGAGACCCAGTACTTC. It translates to CSVGQPGETQYF.

This clonotype was seen repeatedly, ten times or more. The rearrangement joins TRBV6-1 to TRBJ2-2; D is perhaps TRBD2 (5 bases). The CDR3 length is 13 residues. Germline loops: CDR1 MNHNS, CDR2 SASEGT. Deletions cut 9 bases from V and 5 bases from J, with 13 bases between. CDR3 residues: CASSNGKTGELFF. The CDR3 DNA sequence: TGTGCCAGTAGCAACGGGAAGACCGGGGAGCTGTTTTTT.

The table lists this clonotype with a few counts. CDR3 nucleotides: TGTGCCAGCAGCTTCCGCCTACCGGGACAGGGGTCCCAAGAGACCCAGTACTTC. It codes for CASSFRLPGQGSQETQYF. The V call is TRBV7-6, the J call TRBJ2-5; the match to TRBD1 covers 10 bases. The J segment lost 1 base and the V segment lost 3 bases, leaving 11 bases of the junction unmatched. This CDR3 has 18 residues. The germline V gene has CDR1 SGHVS and CDR2 FNYEAQ.

This clonotype was picked up many times. The rearrangement links TRBV6-1 to TRBJ2-1; D gene unclear. The CDR3 totals 14 residues. The V gene's germline CDR1 is MNHNS and CDR2 SASEGT. Trimming cost V 6 bases and J 0 bases, with 9 bases left between them. CDR3: CASSAAVSYNEQFF. For the CDR3, the DNA is TGTGCCAGCAGCGCGGCGGTCTCCTACAATGAGCAGTTCTTC.

This clonotype showed up many times. The V gene is TRBV5-6, the J gene TRBJ2-1; D is uncertain. Trimming took 3 bases from V and 9 from J, leaving 7 bases between them. Germline V gene lookup returns CDR1 SGHDT and CDR2 YYEEEE. CDR3 length: 11 residues. The CDR3 region is CASSWNAEQFF. CDR3 coding DNA: TGTGCCAGCAGCTGGAACGCTGAGCAGTTCTTC.

This clonotype was detected a few times. The CDR3, as DNA: TGCAGTGCTAGAGCTACTTGGGGCGGGATAAGACAAGAGACCCAGTACTTC. As protein: CSARATWGGIRQETQYF. The chain combines TRBV20-1 with TRBJ2-5; tentative D call: TRBD2 (6 bases). The length of the CDR3 is 17 residues. CDR1 is DFQATT and CDR2 is SNEGSKA in the germline V gene (reference sequence). Trimming shortened V by 1 base and J by 2 bases, and 20 bases separated the two germline ends.

This clonotype was picked up a small number of times. The chain employs TRBV19 and TRBJ2-7; no clear D gene. The CDR3 is 14 residues long. The germline V and J ends were trimmed by 4 bases and 4 bases, with 14 bases remaining between them. Germline V gene data show CDR1 as LNHDA and CDR2 as SQIVND (reference sequence). The CDR3 DNA is TGTGCCAGTAGTACAAGGGTTCGACATTACGAGCAGTACTTC. Encoded protein: CASSTRVRHYEQYF.

A note on this clonotype: A much bigger clone sits one base away, suggesting this may be a read error. This chain links TRBV3-1 with TRBJ2-1; D is perhaps TRBD2 (6 bases). The length of the CDR3 is 17 residues. Germline V CDR1 and CDR2: LGHDT, YNNKEL (reference sequence). The CDR3 DNA is TGTGCCAGCAGCCATGGGTCTAGCAGATTACGGGGGAATGAGCGGTTCTTC. It codes for CASSHGSSRLRGNERFF.